Presented here are 10 T cell receptor beta chains from one specimen sequenced in a study of T cell responses to AZD1222 COVID-19 vaccine. TCRdb keeps only in-frame clones here, not all; method: immunoSEQ multiplex PCR. The data show about 170,000 clones, about 83% seen once. The sample consisted of peripheral blood, taken 28 days after the second AZD1222 dose. All receptors derive from an adult who received the AZD1222 COVID-19 vaccine.

The rearrangement links TRBV18 to TRBJ1-1, with TRBD1 matching 8 bases. CDR1 is KGHSH, CDR2 LQKENI, per germline. The CDR3 sequence is 16 residues long. After removal of 2 bases from V and 4 bases from J, the junction contained 9 bases not matched to a gene. The CDR3 loop reads CASSPVQGAAGTEAFF. CDR3 sequence (DNA): TGTGCCAGCTCACCAGTGCAGGGGGCGGCGGGCACTGAAGCTTTCTTT.

This clone was observed a few times. The chain joins TRBV7-8 to TRBJ2-5; 8 bases align to TRBD1. V was pared by 3 bases and J by 4 bases, with 7 bases of the junction left unmatched. CDR3 length: 15 amino acids. Germline V gene sequence: CDR1 SGHVS, CDR2 FQNEAQ. CDR3 bases: TGTGCCAGCAGCTTTATACAGGGGGTGGGAGAGACCCAGTACTTC. Its translation is CASSFIQGVGETQYF.

This clone showed up just once. V is TRBV7-8 and J is TRBJ1-6, with D hard to call. Germline CDR1 and CDR2: SGHVS and FQNEAQ. Trimming took off 2 bases at V and 7 bases at J, with 9 bases between the two ends. The CDR3 has 14 residues. The CDR3 sequence is CASSLSLGNSPLHF. In nucleotides, the CDR3 is TGTGCCAGCAGCTTATCACTGGGGAATTCACCCCTCCACTTT.

The genes are TRBV5-1 and TRBJ2-3; TRBD2 matches at 8 bases. CDR3 size: 16 residues. Germline V gene sequence: CDR1 SGHRS, CDR2 YFSETQ. The V gene end was trimmed by 4 bases and the J gene end by 6 bases; junction bases not matched to a gene: 13. The CDR3 nucleotides read TGCGCCAGCAGCGGCTGGACTAGCACCTTGCCCGATACGCAGTATTTT. It encodes CASSGWTSTLPDTQYF. The entire variable domain, with the rest obtained from reference TRBV5-1 and TRBJ2-3, is as follows: KAGVTQTPRYLIKTRGQQVTLSCSPISGHRSVSWYQQTPGQGLQFLFEYFSETQRNKGNFPGRFSGRQFSNSRSEMNVSTLELGDSALYLCASSGWTSTLPDTQYFGPGTRLTVL.

The chain has TRBV5-6 and TRBJ2-1; possibly TRBD2 for D (5 bases). The CDR3 contains 15 residues. Germline assignment: CDR1 SGHDT and CDR2 YYEEEE. V gave up 1 base and J gave up 2 bases, with 10 bases separating them. The DNA of the CDR3 is TGTGCCAGCAGCTTGTGGGAGAGTCCCTACAATGAGCAGTTCTTC. Its translation is CASSLWESPYNEQFF.

The chain employs TRBV18 and TRBJ1-5; no clear D. Per germline, CDR1 KGHSH and CDR2 LQKENI. The CDR3 is 15 residues long. Trimming stripped 4 bases from V and 1 base from J, with 11 bases between. The CDR3 sequence is CASSQVAASNQPQHF. DNA of the CDR3: TGTGCCAGCTCACAGGTGGCAGCCAGCAATCAGCCCCAGCATTTT.

The chain is built from TRBV11-3 and TRBJ2-1, with TRBD2 identical over 10 bases. Germline CDR1 is SGHNT and CDR2 is YENEEA. V lost 5 bases and J lost 7; bases outside the gene matches: 11. CDR3 length equals 16 residues. Here the CDR3 DNA reads TGTGCCAGCAGCGAAACTAGCGGGGTTGGTTTGAATGAGCAGTTCTTC. This encodes CASSETSGVGLNEQFF.

J is TRBJ2-5 and V is TRBV5-4, with D perhaps TRBD1 (6 bases). V was pared by 0 bases and J by 5 bases, with 11 bases between. The germline V gene encodes CDR1 SGHNT and CDR2 YYREEE (reference sequence). The CDR3 has 14 residues. CDR3 residues: CASSLDRVGETQYF. For the CDR3, the DNA is TGTGCCAGCAGCTTGGACAGGGTAGGGGAGACCCAGTACTTC.

The chain carries TRBV6-7 and TRBJ1-2, with 11 bases that match TRBD1. TRBV6-7 is noted as an ORF with a role that remains uncertain. V was pared by 7 bases and J by 4 bases, with 14 bases of the junction left unmatched. The length of the CDR3 is 17 residues. CDR3 loop: CASTSLKDRGRCYGYTF. CDR3 DNA: TGTGCCAGCACCTCCCTAAAGGACAGGGGGCGTTGCTATGGCTACACCTTC.

The chain employs TRBV6-6 and TRBJ1-5; the match to TRBD1 covers 10 bases. CDR1 is MNHNY, CDR2 SVGAGI, per germline (reference sequence). Germline trimming cut 4 bases from V and 7 bases from J; bases unmatched to any gene: 4. The CDR3 length is 14 residues. The CDR3 region has the DNA TGTGCCAGCAGTTCCTGGGACAGGGGACAGCCCCAGCATTTT. Protein: CASSSWDRGQPQHF.